The 20 T cell receptor beta chains below were found in one sample sequenced in a study of blood T cell repertoires in COVID-19. Measured with immunoSEQ multiplex PCR; TCRdb has only the in-frame clones, and not every one. The table shows 230,000 or so clones, with 80% to 85% occurring only once. Sequencing used peripheral blood. The receptors were gathered from a middle-aged man with active or convalescent COVID-19.

CDR3 residues: CASSYLGRGSTYEQYF. The CDR3 DNA follows: TGTGCCAGCAGCTACCTCGGACGGGGTTCTACCTACGAGCAGTACTTC. V gene TRBV7-8 combines with J gene TRBJ2-7, with D perhaps TRBD2 (5 bases). Between the trimmed V and J ends, which lost 4 bases and 2 bases, there was a span of 18 bases. CDR1 SGHVS and CDR2 FQNEAQ come from the germline V gene. The CDR3 sequence is 16 residues long.

The chain is built from TRBV5-1 and TRBJ1-4; perhaps TRBD1 as D (5 bases). The CDR3 has 16 residues. Trimming took 2 bases from V and 8 from J, leaving 19 bases between them. CDR1 is SGHRS and CDR2 is YFSETQ in the germline V gene. CDR3 nucleotide sequence: TGCGCCAGCAGCTTCAGCCCCCCCGGCGGGGCCGAAAAACTGTTTTTT. Translating gives CASSFSPPGGAEKLFF.

Turning to this clone: Distinct nucleotide sequences in the sample also encode this CDR3. The rearrangement joins TRBV11-2 to TRBJ1-1; the D is unclear. Trimming shortened V by 3 bases and J by 1 base, and 6 bases separated the two germline ends. This CDR3 is 13 amino acids long. In germline, CDR1 is SGHAT, CDR2 FQNNGV. This CDR3 reads CASSLSGNTEAFF. DNA for the CDR3: TGTGCCAGCAGCTTGTCCGGGAACACTGAAGCTTTCTTT. The full variable domain, with the rest looked up from reference TRBV11-2 and TRBJ1-1, is EAGVAQSPRYKIIEKRQSVAFWCNPISGHATLYWYQQILGQGPKLLIQFQNNGVVDDSQLPKDRFSAERLKGVDSTLKIQPAKLEDSAVYLCASSLSGNTEAFFGQGTRLTVV.

A few counts support this clone. The rearrangement uses TRBV24-1 and TRBJ2-7; 16 bases agree with TRBD2. J lost 3 bases, V lost 6 bases, and 4 bases had no gene match. The CDR3 is made up of 16 amino acids. Germline assignment: CDR1 KGHDR and CDR2 SFDVKD. In DNA form, the CDR3 reads TGTGCCACCAGTCCCGGGACTAGCGGGGGGGTCTACGAGCAGTACTTC. Translating it yields CATSPGTSGGVYEQYF.

This clone was found once. CDR3 amino acids: CASSQDRNYQETQYF. Written as DNA, the CDR3 is TGTGCCAGCAGCCAAGATCGTAATTACCAAGAGACCCAGTACTTC. This chain links TRBV3-1 (or the pseudogene TRBV3-2) with TRBJ2-5; no clear D. From germline, CDR1 is LGHDT and CDR2 YNNKEL (reference sequence). V gave up 0 bases and J gave up 0 bases, with 8 bases separating them. The CDR3 loop spans 15 amino acids.

The CDR3 sequence: CASSLTAKETQYF. The CDR3 nucleotides are TGTGCCAGCAGTTTAACAGCAAAAGAGACCCAGTACTTC. The V and J genes are TRBV12-3 or TRBV12-4 and TRBJ2-5; D is unresolved. The CDR3 sequence is 13 residues long. Trimming cost V 2 bases and J 3 bases, with 7 bases left between them.

The DNA for the CDR3 is TGTGCCAGCAGCCCCCCCAGCTATCCCGGGGTGACCCAGTACTTC. Amino acids: CASSPPSYPGVTQYF. V gene TRBV7-2 combines with J gene TRBJ2-5, with D perhaps matching TRBD2 (5 bases). CDR1 and CDR2 from the germline V gene are SGHTA and FQGNSA. This CDR3 has 15 amino acids. Trimming took off 5 bases at V and 7 bases at J, with 20 bases between the two ends.

This chain connects TRBV28 to TRBJ1-4; TRBD1 matches at 8 bases. CDR3 length equals 14 residues. Germline values: CDR1 MDHEN, CDR2 SYDVKM. V was pared by 6 bases and J by 10 bases, with 10 bases of the junction left unmatched. CDR3 protein: CASSLDRGQGKLFF. CDR3 DNA: TGTGCCAGCAGCCTTGACAGGGGCCAGGGAAAACTGTTTTTT.

J is TRBJ2-3 and V is TRBV12-3 or TRBV12-4; D gene ambiguous. The V gene lost 6 bases and the J gene lost 5 bases, with 9 bases spanning the gap. This CDR3 comprises 12 residues. The CDR3 loop reads CASRLLRDTQYF. The CDR3, as DNA: TGTGCCAGCAGGCTTTTGCGAGATACGCAGTATTTT.

The chain couples TRBV5-4 to TRBJ2-5; D perhaps matches TRBD2 (5 bases). The CDR3 is made up of 14 amino acids. Trimming removed 4 bases at V and 1 base at J, with 11 bases between. The germline CDR1 and CDR2 sequences are SGHNT and YYREEE (reference sequence). CDR3 loop: CASSRGAGQETQYF. In DNA form, the CDR3 reads TGTGCCAGCAGCCGAGGCGCGGGCCAAGAGACCCAGTACTTC.

The genes are TRBV28 and TRBJ2-7; 8 nucleotides line up with TRBD1. V was clipped by 6 bases and J by 1 base; unmatched bases: 5. Germline-derived CDR1 and CDR2 are MDHEN and SYDVKM. The CDR3 is 14 amino acids. The CDR3 reads CASRRQGNSYEQYF. DNA for the CDR3: TGTGCCAGCAGGAGACAGGGGAATTCCTACGAGCAGTACTTC. The whole variable domain, remainder taken from reference TRBV28 and TRBJ2-7, is DVKVTQSSRYLVKRTGEKVFLECVQDMDHENMFWYRQDPGLGLRLIYFSYDVKMKEKGDIPEGYSVSREKKERFSLILESASTNQTSMYLCASRRQGNSYEQYFGPGTRLTVT.

Written as DNA, the CDR3 is TGTGCCAGCAGCTCATTCGACTCCAGTGTCTATGGCTACACCTTC. It yields the protein CASSSFDSSVYGYTF. The chain couples TRBV9 to TRBJ1-2; no definite D call. This CDR3 has 15 residues. Germline values: CDR1 SGDLS, CDR2 YYNGEE. Trimming shortened V by 4 bases and J by 4 bases, and 17 bases separated the two germline ends. The full variable domain, rest sourced from reference TRBV9 and TRBJ1-2, is DSGVTQTPKHLITATGQRVTLRCSPRSGDLSVYWYQQSLDQGLQFLIQYYNGEERAKGNILERFSAQQFPDLHSELNLSSLELGDSALYFCASSSFDSSVYGYTFGSGTRLTVV.

J is TRBJ2-3 and V is TRBV29-1, with D possibly matching TRBD1 (5 bases). The CDR3 spans 14 residues. CDR1 and CDR2 (germline): SQVTM, ANQGSEA. Trimming pared 5 bases from V and 0 bases from J, leaving 12 bases between. DNA of the CDR3: TGCAGCGTTTCGGCAGGGCATAGCACAGATACGCAGTATTTT. Protein sequence: CSVSAGHSTDTQYF.

This clone turned up a few times. CDR3 nucleotides: TGTGCCAGCAGCCGGTCCGGGACAGGGAGGCACACTGAAGCTTTCTTT. Translating it yields CASSRSGTGRHTEAFF. The genes are TRBV9 and TRBJ1-1; 9 nucleotides match TRBD1. Germline CDR1 reads SGDLS; CDR2 reads YYNGEE. V lost 4 bases to trimming and J lost 3 bases; unmatched junction nucleotides: 10. The CDR3 runs 16 residues.

J is TRBJ1-2 and V is TRBV7-3; TRBD1 might be the D (6 bases). The CDR3 contains 16 residues. CDR1 and CDR2 from the germline V gene are SGHTA and FQGTGA. The V gene lost 4 bases and the J gene lost 8 bases, with 23 bases spanning the gap. CDR3 amino acids: CASSSLGGTPTIGYTF. The CDR3 DNA is TGTGCCAGCAGCTCCCTGGGGGGGACACCAACGATAGGCTACACCTTC.

This chain connects TRBV19 to TRBJ1-2, with D tentatively TRBD1 (6 bases). This CDR3 region has 13 residues. The V end was cut by 3 bases, the J end by 11 bases, with 16 bases between. Germline CDR1 LNHDA, CDR2 SQIVND (reference sequence). The CDR3 bases are TGTGCCAGTAGTATTACTACAGGGAGGGATTACACCTTC. It yields the protein CASSITTGRDYTF.

J is TRBJ1-2 and V is TRBV19; 9 positions agree with TRBD1. CDR1 is LNHDA, CDR2 SQIVND, per germline (reference sequence). The CDR3 is made up of 14 amino acids. J lost 7 bases, V lost 3 bases, and 6 bases had no gene match. DNA for the CDR3: TGTGCCAGTAGTATCTTGGACAGGGGAGGTGGCTACACCTTC. The encoded protein is CASSILDRGGGYTF.

The V gene is TRBV2, the J gene TRBJ2-2; 9 nucleotides agree with TRBD1. This CDR3 is built from 15 residues. Germline lookup yields CDR1 SNHLY and CDR2 FYNNEI. Trimming at V came to 2 bases and at J to 7 bases, leaving 5 bases not matched to a gene. The CDR3 nucleotides read TGTGCCAGCAGTGAAACAGGGGGCGCGGGCGGGGAGCTGTTTTTT. It is translated as CASSETGGAGGELFF.

This clone was counted between two and nine times. The CDR3 protein is CASSPAAGSNEKLFF. The CDR3 DNA sequence: TGCGCCAGCAGCCCTGCGGCAGGGTCTAATGAAAAACTGTTTTTT. This rearrangement joins TRBV4-1 to TRBJ1-4, with D possibly being TRBD1 (5 bases). Germline CDR1 reads MGHRA; CDR2 reads YSYEKL. Trimming took 4 bases from V and 3 from J, leaving 12 bases between them. There are 15 residues in the CDR3.

The V gene is TRBV6-5, the J gene TRBJ1-5, with a weak D call TRBD1 (5 bases). This CDR3 has 16 residues. V lost 0 bases to trimming and J lost 4 bases, with 13 bases between them. Germline CDR1 reads MNHEY; CDR2 reads SVGAGI. The CDR3 loop is CASSYSSRVRNQPQHF. As DNA, the CDR3 is TGTGCCAGCAGTTACTCGAGCAGGGTGAGAAATCAGCCCCAGCATTTT.